This TCR beta chain was recovered during a study of blood T cell repertoires in COVID-19 (dated by TCRdb to 2020 to 2021). For the wider study: Samples from collaborators originated in the United States, Italy and Spain and spanned both the acute and convalescent phases of COVID-19. Nearly every sample came with metadata listing a de-identified subject ID, COVID-19 status, age in years and sex. The repertoires were released in a freely available public database meant as a resource for research on the immune response to SARS-CoV-2. Subjects who had been exposed to COVID-19, were actively infected with it, or had recovered from it provided the deeply sampled blood TCRbeta repertoires that made up the dataset. The prospective study material was composed of cDNA or gDNA derived from T cells, B-cell-depleted T cells, or PBMCs. HLA class I and class II types, where available, came from metadata supplied by the sample provider rather than from assay-based typing. The samples were drawn from the first 160 participants of the ongoing ImmuneRACE study and from some 1,300 subjects provided by 6 global collaborators.

Participants in the prospective study were enrolled through a virtual design, were aged 18 to 89 years, and lived in roughly 24 United States geographic areas. To assign participants to cohorts, the prospective study relied on clinical history that participants themselves reported in a screening survey and a study questionnaire. Each participant in the prospective study had whole blood, serum and a nasopharyngeal or oropharyngeal swab collected by mobile phlebotomists. Additional blood draws and questionnaires over an approximately 2-month period could optionally be provided by prospective study participants. Prospective study blood samples were shipped either frozen or at room temperature before DNA extraction. TCRbeta CDR3 regions were amplified from genomic DNA by means of the immunoSEQ Assay, a bias-controlled multiplex PCR. On the authors' methods: Within the assay, amplification of reference gene primers was used to estimate how many nucleated cells each sample contained. Sequence reads were collapsed and filtered to measure the absolute abundance of every unique TCRbeta CDR3 rearrangement. For each sample, productive Simpson clonality was calculated as the square root of Simpson's diversity index across productive rearrangements. Here the immuneACCESS table is served through TCRdb, limited to in-frame sequences with V and J called. Missing clones are a known gap in these copies; in checked studies unresolved V genes cover under half, and the rest lacks a known reason. V and J calls and clone size are those listed in that table; D and trimming were worked out from the DNA. The sample contains about 220,000 clones, roughly 80% of them found a single time. The ten largest clones capture approximately 1.2% of the sample.

What the research found in general, with its limitations: Clinical and demographic metadata were provided uncurated, with the amount varying by source and participant.

Looking up the germline V gene yields CDR1 MNHEY and CDR2 SVGAGI. Between the V and J ends, shortened by 7 bases and 0 bases respectively, the junction contains 9 bases. Taken from cysteine to phenylalanine, the CDR3 has 13 residues. The only DNA kept is the CDR3, 39 bases in frame from the first base. Concerning this clone: Its cognate antigen has yet to be identified. No much larger clonotype is one base removed from it; base qualities were not supplied.

This chain joins TRBV6-5 to TRBJ1-1; the D segment cannot be called with confidence. What was sequenced was PBMCs or T cells enriched from blood (not recorded which). The source of this sequence is a woman in her thirties or forties with acute COVID-19. The nucleotides read TGTGCCAGCACACAGTCAATGAACACTGAAGCTTTCTTT. Translated, it reads CASTQSMNTEAFF.